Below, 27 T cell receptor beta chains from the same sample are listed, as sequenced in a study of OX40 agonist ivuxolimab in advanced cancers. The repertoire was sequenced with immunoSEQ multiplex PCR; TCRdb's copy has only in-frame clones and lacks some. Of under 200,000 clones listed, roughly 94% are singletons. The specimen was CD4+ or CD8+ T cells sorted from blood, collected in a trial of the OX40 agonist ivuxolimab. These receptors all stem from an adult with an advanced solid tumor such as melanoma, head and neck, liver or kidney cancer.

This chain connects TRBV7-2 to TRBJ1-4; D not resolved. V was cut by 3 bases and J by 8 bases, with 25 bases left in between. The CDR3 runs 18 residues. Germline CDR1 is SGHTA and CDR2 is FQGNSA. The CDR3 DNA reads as TGTGCCAGCAGCTTCCGGCCGGGTTTGGCTATGAGGGAGGAAAAACTGTTTTTT. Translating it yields CASSFRPGLAMREEKLFF.

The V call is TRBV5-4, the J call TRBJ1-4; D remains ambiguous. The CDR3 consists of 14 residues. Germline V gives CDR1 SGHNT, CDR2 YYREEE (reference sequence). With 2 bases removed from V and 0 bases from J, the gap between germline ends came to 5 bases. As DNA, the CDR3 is TGTGCCAGCAGCTTATCTGCAACTAATGAAAAACTGTTTTTT. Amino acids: CASSLSATNEKLFF.

CDR3 sequence (DNA): TGTGCCATCACCCGACAGGGGCAGGGCGAGCAGTACTTC. It specifies CAITRQGQGEQYF. This rearrangement joins TRBV10-3 to TRBJ2-7; 8 bases agree with TRBD1. This CDR3 has 13 amino acids. J was trimmed by 6 bases and V by 7 bases; bases with no gene match: 8. Germline CDR1 ENHRY, CDR2 SYGVKD.

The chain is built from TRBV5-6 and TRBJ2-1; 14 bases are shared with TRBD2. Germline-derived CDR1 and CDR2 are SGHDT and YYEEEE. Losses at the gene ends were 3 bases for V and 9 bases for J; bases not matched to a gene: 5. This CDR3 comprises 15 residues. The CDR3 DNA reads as TGTGCCAGCAGCTGGGGACTAGCGGGAGTCCTTGAGCAGTTCTTC. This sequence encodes CASSWGLAGVLEQFF.

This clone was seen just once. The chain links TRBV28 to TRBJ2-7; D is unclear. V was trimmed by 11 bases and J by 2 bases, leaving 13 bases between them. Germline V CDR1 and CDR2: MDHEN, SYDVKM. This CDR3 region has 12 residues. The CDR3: CASEARPYEQYF. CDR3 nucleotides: TGTGCCTCGGAAGCGAGGCCCTACGAGCAGTACTTC. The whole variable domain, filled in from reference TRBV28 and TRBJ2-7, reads DVKVTQSSRYLVKRTGEKVFLECVQDMDHENMFWYRQDPGLGLRLIYFSYDVKMKEKGDIPEGYSVSREKKERFSLILESASTNQTSMYLCASEARPYEQYFGPGTRLTVT.

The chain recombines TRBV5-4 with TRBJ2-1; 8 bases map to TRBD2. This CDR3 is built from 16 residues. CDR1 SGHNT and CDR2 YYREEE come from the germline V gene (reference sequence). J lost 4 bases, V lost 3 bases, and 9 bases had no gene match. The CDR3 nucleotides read TGTGCCAGCAGCTCTGCGGGGGGCCCGGGTTACAATGAGCAGTTCTTC. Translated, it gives CASSSAGGPGYNEQFF.

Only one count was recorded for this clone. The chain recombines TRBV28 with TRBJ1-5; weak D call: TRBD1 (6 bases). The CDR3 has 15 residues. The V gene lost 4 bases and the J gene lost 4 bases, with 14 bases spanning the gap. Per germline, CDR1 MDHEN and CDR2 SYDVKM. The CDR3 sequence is CASSSLTRGNQPQHF. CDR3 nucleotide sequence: TGTGCCAGCAGTTCCTTAACCAGGGGTAATCAGCCCCAGCATTTT.

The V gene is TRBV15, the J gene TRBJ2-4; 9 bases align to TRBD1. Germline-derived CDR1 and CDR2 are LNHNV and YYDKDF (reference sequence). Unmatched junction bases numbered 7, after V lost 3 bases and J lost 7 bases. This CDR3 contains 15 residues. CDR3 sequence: CATSSLRTGVNIQYF. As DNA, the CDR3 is TGTGCCACCAGCAGCCTTCGGACAGGGGTGAACATTCAGTACTTC.

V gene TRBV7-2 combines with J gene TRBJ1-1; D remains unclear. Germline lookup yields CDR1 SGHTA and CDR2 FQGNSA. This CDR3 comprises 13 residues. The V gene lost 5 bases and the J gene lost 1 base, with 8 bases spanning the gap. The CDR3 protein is CASSDAWNTEAFF. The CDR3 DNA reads TGTGCCAGCAGCGACGCTTGGAACACTGAAGCTTTCTTT.

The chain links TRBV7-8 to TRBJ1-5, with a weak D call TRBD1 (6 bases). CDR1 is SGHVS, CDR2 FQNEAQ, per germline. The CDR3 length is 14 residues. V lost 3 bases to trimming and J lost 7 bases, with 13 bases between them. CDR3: CASSLLQGRQPQHF. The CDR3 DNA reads TGTGCCAGCAGCTTGCTACAGGGACGGCAGCCCCAGCATTTT. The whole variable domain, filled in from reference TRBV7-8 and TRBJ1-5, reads GAGVSQSPRYKVAKRGQDVALRCDPISGHVSLFWYQQALGQGPEFLTYFQNEAQLDKSGLPSDRFFAERPEGSVSTLKIQRTQQEDSAVYLCASSLLQGRQPQHFGDGTRLSIL.

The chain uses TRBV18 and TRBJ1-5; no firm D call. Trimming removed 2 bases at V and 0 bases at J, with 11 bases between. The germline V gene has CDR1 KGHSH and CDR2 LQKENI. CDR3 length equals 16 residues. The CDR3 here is CASSPSGSNSNQPQHF. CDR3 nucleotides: TGTGCCAGCTCACCATCAGGCTCGAATAGCAATCAGCCCCAGCATTTT. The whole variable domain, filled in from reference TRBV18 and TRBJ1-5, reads NAGVMQNPRHLVRRRGQEARLRCSPMKGHSHVYWYRQLPEEGLKFMVYLQKENIIDESGMPKERFSAEFPKEGPSILRIQQVVRGDSAAYFCASSPSGSNSNQPQHFGDGTRLSIL.

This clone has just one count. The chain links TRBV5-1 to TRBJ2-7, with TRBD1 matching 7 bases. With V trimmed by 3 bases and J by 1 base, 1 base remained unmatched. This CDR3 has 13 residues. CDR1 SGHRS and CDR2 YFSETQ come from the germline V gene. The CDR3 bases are TGCGCCAGCAGCTCGGGACAGTCCTACGAGCAGTACTTC. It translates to CASSSGQSYEQYF.

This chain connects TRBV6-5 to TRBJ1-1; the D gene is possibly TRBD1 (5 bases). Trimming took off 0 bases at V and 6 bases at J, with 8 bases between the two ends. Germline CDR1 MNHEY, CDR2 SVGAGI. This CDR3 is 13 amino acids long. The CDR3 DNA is TGTGCCAGCAGTTACTCGAGAGGGGCTGAAGCTTTCTTT. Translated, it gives CASSYSRGAEAFF.

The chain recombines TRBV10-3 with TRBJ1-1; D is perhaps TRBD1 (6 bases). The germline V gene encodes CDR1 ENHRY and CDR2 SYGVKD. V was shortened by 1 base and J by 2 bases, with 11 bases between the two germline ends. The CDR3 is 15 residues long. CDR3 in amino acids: CAISEWRDKNTEAFF. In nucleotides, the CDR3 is TGTGCCATCAGTGAGTGGCGGGACAAAAACACTGAAGCTTTCTTT.

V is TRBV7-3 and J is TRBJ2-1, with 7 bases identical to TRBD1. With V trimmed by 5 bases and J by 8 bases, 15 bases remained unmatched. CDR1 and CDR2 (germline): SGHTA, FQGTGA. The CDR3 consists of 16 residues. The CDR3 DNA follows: TGTGCCAGCAGCAGATTGCGGGCAGGGGGTTCCCATGAGCAGTTCTTC. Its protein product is CASSRLRAGGSHEQFF.

CDR3 nucleotides: TGTGCCAGCAGCTTAAGGGCGGGAGCCCCCGGGGAGCTGTTTTTT. This translates into CASSLRAGAPGELFF. The gene calls are TRBV7-9 and TRBJ2-2, with 7 positions matching TRBD2. The CDR3 runs 15 residues. Germline assignment: CDR1 SEHNR and CDR2 FQNEAQ (reference sequence). V trimming: 2 bases; J trimming: 6 bases; junction bases outside the gene matches: 6.

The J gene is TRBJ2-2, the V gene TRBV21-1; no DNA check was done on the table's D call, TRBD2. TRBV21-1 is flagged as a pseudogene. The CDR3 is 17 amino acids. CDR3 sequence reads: CASSKVGGTRNSGELFF. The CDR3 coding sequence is TGTGCCAGCAGCAAAGTAGGCGGGACTAGGAATTCCGGGGAGCTGTTTTTT.

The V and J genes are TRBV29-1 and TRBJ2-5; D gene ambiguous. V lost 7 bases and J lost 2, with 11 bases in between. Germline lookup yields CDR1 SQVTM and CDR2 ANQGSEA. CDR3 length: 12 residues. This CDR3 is CSALAGQETQYF. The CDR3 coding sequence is TGCAGCGCCTTAGCTGGGCAAGAGACCCAGTACTTC.

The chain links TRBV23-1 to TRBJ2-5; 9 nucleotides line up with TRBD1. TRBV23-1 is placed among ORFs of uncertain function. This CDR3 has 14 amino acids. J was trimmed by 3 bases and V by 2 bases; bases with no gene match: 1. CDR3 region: CASSQRDREETQYF. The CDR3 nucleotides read TGCGCCAGCAGTCAAAGGGACAGGGAAGAGACCCAGTACTTC.

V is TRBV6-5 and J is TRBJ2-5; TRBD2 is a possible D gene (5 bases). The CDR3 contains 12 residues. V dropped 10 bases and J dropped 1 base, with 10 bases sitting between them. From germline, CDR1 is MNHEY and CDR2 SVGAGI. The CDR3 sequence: CATGETQETQYF. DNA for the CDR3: TGTGCCACCGGGGAAACCCAAGAGACCCAGTACTTC.

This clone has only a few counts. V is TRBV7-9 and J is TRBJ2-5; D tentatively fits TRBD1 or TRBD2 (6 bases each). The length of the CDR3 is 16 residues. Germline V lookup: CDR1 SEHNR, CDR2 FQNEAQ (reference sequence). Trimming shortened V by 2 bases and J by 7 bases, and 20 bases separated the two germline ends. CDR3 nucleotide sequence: TGTGCCAGCAGCTTATGGGAACCCGGGGGCCGAGGGACCCAGTACTTC. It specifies CASSLWEPGGRGTQYF.

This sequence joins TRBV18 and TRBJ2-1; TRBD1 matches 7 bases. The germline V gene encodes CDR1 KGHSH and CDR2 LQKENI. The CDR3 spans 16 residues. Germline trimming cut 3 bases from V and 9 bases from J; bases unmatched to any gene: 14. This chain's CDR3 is CASSPKQGPSGSEQFF. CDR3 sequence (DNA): TGTGCCAGCTCACCGAAACAGGGGCCCTCGGGGAGTGAGCAGTTCTTC. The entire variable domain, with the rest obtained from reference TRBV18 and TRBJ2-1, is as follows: NAGVMQNPRHLVRRRGQEARLRCSPMKGHSHVYWYRQLPEEGLKFMVYLQKENIIDESGMPKERFSAEFPKEGPSILRIQQVVRGDSAAYFCASSPKQGPSGSEQFFGPGTRLTVL.

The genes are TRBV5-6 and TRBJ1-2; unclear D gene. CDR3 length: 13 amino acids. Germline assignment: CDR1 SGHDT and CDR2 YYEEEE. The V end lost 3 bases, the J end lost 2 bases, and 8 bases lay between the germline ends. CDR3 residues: CASSSALNYGYTF. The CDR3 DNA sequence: TGTGCCAGCAGCTCCGCGTTAAACTATGGCTACACCTTC.

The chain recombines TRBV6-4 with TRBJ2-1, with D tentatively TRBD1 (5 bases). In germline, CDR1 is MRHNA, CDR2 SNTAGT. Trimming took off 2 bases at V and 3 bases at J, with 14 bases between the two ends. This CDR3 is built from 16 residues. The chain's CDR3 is CASSDNRPNSYNEQFF. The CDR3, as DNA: TGTGCCAGCAGTGACAACAGGCCCAACAGCTACAATGAGCAGTTCTTC.

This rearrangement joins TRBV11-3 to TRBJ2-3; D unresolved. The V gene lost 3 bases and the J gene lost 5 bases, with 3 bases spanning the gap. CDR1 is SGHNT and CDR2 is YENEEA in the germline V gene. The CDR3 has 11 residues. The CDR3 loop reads CASSFQDTQYF. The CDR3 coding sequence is TGTGCCAGCAGCTTTCAAGATACGCAGTATTTT.

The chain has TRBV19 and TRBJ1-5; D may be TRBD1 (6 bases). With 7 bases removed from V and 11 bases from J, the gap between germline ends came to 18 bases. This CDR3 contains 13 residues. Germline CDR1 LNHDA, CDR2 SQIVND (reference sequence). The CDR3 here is CASTPTGGAAQHF. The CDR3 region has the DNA TGTGCCAGTACCCCTACGGGGGGCGCAGCCCAGCATTTT.

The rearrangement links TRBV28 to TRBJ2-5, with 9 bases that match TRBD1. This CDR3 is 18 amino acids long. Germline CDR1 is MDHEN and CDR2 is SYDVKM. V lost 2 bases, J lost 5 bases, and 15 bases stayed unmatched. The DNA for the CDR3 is TGTGCCAGCAGTTTAGCGGAAGCCGGGACAGGGCGTTCCGAGACCCAGTACTTC. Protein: CASSLAEAGTGRSETQYF.